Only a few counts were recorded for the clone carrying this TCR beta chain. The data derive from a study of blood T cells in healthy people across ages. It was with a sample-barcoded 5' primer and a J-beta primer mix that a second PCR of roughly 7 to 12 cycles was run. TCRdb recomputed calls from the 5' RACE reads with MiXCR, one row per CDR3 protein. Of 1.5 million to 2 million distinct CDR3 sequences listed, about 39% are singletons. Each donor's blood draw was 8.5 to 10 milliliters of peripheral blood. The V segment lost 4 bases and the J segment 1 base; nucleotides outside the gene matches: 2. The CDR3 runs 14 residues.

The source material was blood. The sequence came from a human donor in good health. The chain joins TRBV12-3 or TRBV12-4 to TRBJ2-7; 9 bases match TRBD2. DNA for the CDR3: TGTGCCAGCAGTTGGCGGGGGGGATCCTACGAGCAGTACTTC. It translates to CASSWRGGSYEQYF.